The sequence of this TCR beta chain was determined in a study of cytotoxic CD8 clonotypes in ibrutinib-treated CLL. Study overall: An average of around 250,000 productive templates and some 100,000 productive rearrangements was obtained per sample. Study observations and caveats: Clonality measured at baseline exceeded age-matched healthy donors, tracking circulating CD8+ T-cell counts.

Sequencing was designed to attain a depth spanning 1 in 200,000 to 1 in 1 million T cells. Sequencing used immunoSEQ multiplex PCR; TCRdb keeps in-frame clones, though not all of them. The table shows some 200,000 clones, with approximately 79% occurring only once. This clone was seen just once. Its antigen is undetermined. The ends lost 3 bases at V and 6 bases at J; junction bases unmatched: 8. The CDR3 length is 14 residues. Germline V gene lookup returns CDR1 SQVTM and CDR2 ANQGSEA. Cryopreserved PBMCs were the source of around 2 micrograms of genomic DNA, which went to TCR beta libraries. This specimen was PBMCs, taken after 12 months of ibrutinib treatment. The sequence was obtained from a human donor with chronic lymphocytic leukemia. This chain joins TRBV29-1 and TRBJ2-3, with 8 bases identical to TRBD1. CDR3 nucleotides: TGCAGCGTTGACGGGACAGGTGATATGGATACGCAGTATTTT. Protein product: CSVDGTGDMDTQYF.